Following are 10 T cell receptor beta chains from one sample sequenced in a study of blood T cell repertoires in COVID-19. TCRdb keeps only in-frame clones here, not all; method: immunoSEQ multiplex PCR. In the table there are fewer than 200,000 clones, roughly 72% of which are singletons. Sequencing was carried out using peripheral blood. The receptors here all came from a woman of 80 years or more with acute or convalescent COVID-19.

The V call is TRBV5-1, the J call TRBJ1-1; D is unclear. Trimming removed 6 bases from V and 3 bases from J, with 12 bases in between. The CDR3 has 13 residues. Germline V gives CDR1 SGHRS, CDR2 YFSETQ. CDR3 nucleotides: TGCGCCAGCATTGGACTCCCCGACACTGAAGCTTTCTTT. As protein: CASIGLPDTEAFF.

The chain employs TRBV30 and TRBJ2-4, with D tentatively TRBD1 (6 bases). CDR3 size: 13 residues. The germline CDR1 and CDR2 sequences are GTSNPN and SVGIG (reference sequence). Trimming took off 5 bases at V and 0 bases at J, with 8 bases between the two ends. The CDR3 here is CAWGQQAKNIQYF. DNA for the CDR3: TGTGCCTGGGGACAGCAAGCCAAAAACATTCAGTACTTC.

The sample holds one count of this clone. J is TRBJ2-7 and V is TRBV4-1; D gene uncertain. CDR1 and CDR2 from the germline V gene are MGHRA and YSYEKL. This CDR3 is built from 16 residues. V lost 1 base to trimming and J lost 1 base, with 14 bases between them. The CDR3 loop reads CASSQGSTITSYEQYF. The CDR3 DNA reads TGCGCCAGCAGCCAAGGGAGCACTATCACATCCTACGAGCAGTACTTC.

This clone was observed once. V gene TRBV9 combines with J gene TRBJ2-4; D gene unclear. This CDR3 contains 15 residues. The germline CDR1 and CDR2 sequences are SGDLS and YYNGEE. Trimming shortened V by 0 bases and J by 4 bases, and 11 bases separated the two germline ends. CDR3 sequence: CASSVGPGGKNIQYF. Written as DNA, the CDR3 is TGTGCCAGCAGCGTAGGACCGGGTGGGAAAAACATTCAGTACTTC.

CDR3 nucleotides: TGTGCCAGCCAAGACAGGGGAGCGGGCACAGATACGCAGTATTTT. Protein sequence: CASQDRGAGTDTQYF. The chain uses TRBV5-4 and TRBJ2-3; 8 nucleotides match TRBD1. CDR3 length: 15 residues. V shed 7 bases, J shed 1 base, and the junction held 8 bases outside the gene matches. The V gene's germline CDR1 is SGHNT and CDR2 YYREEE (reference sequence).

The chain recombines TRBV3-1 (or the pseudogene TRBV3-2) with TRBJ2-5; TRBD2 aligns across 12 bases. The CDR3 contains 16 residues. CDR1 is LGHDT, CDR2 YNNKEL, per germline (reference sequence). Trimming removed 1 base from V and 5 bases from J; junction bases left unmatched: 5. CDR3 nucleotides: TGTGCCAGCAGCCAAGGTCTAGCGGGAGGGCCTGAGACCCAGTACTTC. Protein sequence: CASSQGLAGGPETQYF.

The rearrangement uses TRBV6-5 and TRBJ2-1, with TRBD2 matching 8 bases. The V gene end was trimmed by 9 bases and the J gene end by 5 bases; junction bases not matched to a gene: 6. Germline V gene data show CDR1 as MNHEY and CDR2 as SVGAGI. The CDR3 sequence is 13 residues long. CDR3 DNA sequence: TGTGCCAGTATCGGGGGGGGAAACAATGAGCAGTTCTTC. Translating gives CASIGGGNNEQFF.

J is TRBJ2-2 and V is TRBV7-9; D is undetermined. This CDR3 has 15 amino acids. V lost 3 bases, J lost 1 base, and 9 bases lay in between. CDR1 is SEHNR, CDR2 FQNEAQ, per germline (reference sequence). CDR3 sequence: CASSFDSRNTGELFF. Here the CDR3 DNA reads TGTGCCAGCAGCTTTGACTCCAGGAACACCGGGGAGCTGTTTTTT.

This chain uses TRBV5-1 with TRBJ1-2, with 9 bases fitting TRBD1. V shed 2 bases, J shed 5 bases, and the junction held 10 bases outside the gene matches. The CDR3 has 16 residues. Germline V gene sequence: CDR1 SGHRS, CDR2 YFSETQ. For the CDR3, the DNA is TGCGCCAGCAGCTTCGAAGGGACAGGGACTGGATATGGCTACACCTTC. Translated: CASSFEGTGTGYGYTF.

Only a few counts were recorded for this clone. The chain has TRBV5-1 and TRBJ2-3; TRBD2 matches 7 bases. CDR3 length: 14 amino acids. J lost 1 base, V lost 1 base, and 0 bases had no gene match. CDR1 SGHRS and CDR2 YFSETQ come from the germline V gene. The CDR3 is CASSLRGGTDTQYF. The CDR3 DNA is TGCGCCAGCAGCTTGCGGGGGGGCACAGATACGCAGTATTTT.